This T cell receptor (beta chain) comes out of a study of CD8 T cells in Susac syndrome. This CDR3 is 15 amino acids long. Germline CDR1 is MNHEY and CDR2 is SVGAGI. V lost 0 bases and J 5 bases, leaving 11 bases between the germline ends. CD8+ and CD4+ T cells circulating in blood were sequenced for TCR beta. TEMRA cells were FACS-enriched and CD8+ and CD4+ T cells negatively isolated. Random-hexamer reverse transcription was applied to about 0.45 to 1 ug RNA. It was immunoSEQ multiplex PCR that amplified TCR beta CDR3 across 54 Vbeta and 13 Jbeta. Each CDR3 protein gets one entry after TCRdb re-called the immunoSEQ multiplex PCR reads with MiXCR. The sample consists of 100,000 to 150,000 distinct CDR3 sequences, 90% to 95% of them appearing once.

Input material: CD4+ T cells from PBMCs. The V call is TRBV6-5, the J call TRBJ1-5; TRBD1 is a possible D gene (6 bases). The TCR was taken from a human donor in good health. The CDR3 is CASSYSSRGDQPQHF. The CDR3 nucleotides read TGTGCCAGCAGTTACTCGTCTAGGGGGGATCAGCCCCAGCATTTT.